Included here is one TCR beta chain sequence, with context. The antigen is undetermined. Building of the TCR beta libraries involved iRepertoire HTBI primers and Arm-PCR of CDR3 regions. Original analysis: Samples revealed under 65 TRBV and 14 TRBJ segments. TCRdb fed the multiplex PCR reads into MiXCR, producing one record per CDR3 protein. The V and J calls here are based on TCRdb, not the publication. The data hold approximately 500,000 distinct CDR3 sequences, with approximately 21% observed a single time. This CDR3 is built from 20 residues. Trimming at V came to 4 bases and at J to 0 bases, leaving 14 bases not matched to a gene. Germline lookup yields CDR1 MGHRA and CDR2 YSYEKL. This entry comes from a study of regulatory T cells in long-lasting Graves disease. Study as a whole: Persistence in Graves' disease denoted antithyroid drug use beyond 5 years alongside positive TSH receptor antibodies.

As to time point: persistent/refractory GD, antithyroid drugs over 5 years with positive TRAb. Extracted PBMC RNA gave rise to the TCR library. Overall study findings and caveats: Newly diagnosed disease favored TRBV20-1 and TRBJ2-1 over persistent disease. Persistent cases of Graves' showed reduced TCR diversity relative to newly diagnosed patients.

The clonotype was recovered from a female donor with Graves disease. The material was peripheral blood mononuclear cells (PBMCs), obtained when the disease was refractory, from a patient treated with antithyroid drugs. The chain couples TRBV4-1 to TRBJ2-6; 8 bases agree with TRBD1. The CDR3 bases are TGCGCCAGCAGCCCCAGAGGGACAGGTTGGGGACTCTCTGGGGCCAACGTCCTGACTTTC. This sequence encodes CASSPRGTGWGLSGANVLTF.